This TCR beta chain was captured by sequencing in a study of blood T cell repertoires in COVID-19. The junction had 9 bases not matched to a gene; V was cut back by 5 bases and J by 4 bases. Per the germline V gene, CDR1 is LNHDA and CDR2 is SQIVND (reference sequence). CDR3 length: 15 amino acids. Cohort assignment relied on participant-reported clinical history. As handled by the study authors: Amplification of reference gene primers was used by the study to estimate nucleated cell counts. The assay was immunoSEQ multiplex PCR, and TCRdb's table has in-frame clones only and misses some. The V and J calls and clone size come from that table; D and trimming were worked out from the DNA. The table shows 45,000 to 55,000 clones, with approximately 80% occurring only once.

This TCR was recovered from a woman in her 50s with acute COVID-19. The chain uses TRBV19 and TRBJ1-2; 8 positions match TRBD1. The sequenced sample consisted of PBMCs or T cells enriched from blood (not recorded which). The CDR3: CASSPPQDRVYGYTF. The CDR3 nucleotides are TGTGCCAGTAGTCCCCCGCAGGACAGGGTCTATGGCTACACCTTC.